This entry is about one T cell receptor beta chain. This entry is derived from a study of T cells after yellow fever vaccination. A single record per CDR3 protein comes from TCRdb applying MiXCR to the 5' RACE reads. The sample carries 250,000 to 400,000 distinct CDR3 sequences, roughly 4.3% recorded once. Deletions cut 5 bases from V and 4 bases from J, with 18 bases between. The germline CDR1 and CDR2 sequences are PRHDT and FYEKMQ (reference sequence). The CDR3 is 16 amino acids. The chain joins TRBV13 to TRBJ2-1; TRBD2 is a possible D gene (7 bases). The sample consisted of PBMCs, taken 5 days after the yellow fever booster vaccination. The clonotype originates from a man aged 18 to 35 who received the YFV17D yellow fever vaccine. The chain's CDR3 is CASSLGGAPGYNEQFF. CDR3 nucleotides: TGTGCCAGCAGCCTGGGGGGGGCCCCCGGTTACAATGAGCAGTTCTTC.